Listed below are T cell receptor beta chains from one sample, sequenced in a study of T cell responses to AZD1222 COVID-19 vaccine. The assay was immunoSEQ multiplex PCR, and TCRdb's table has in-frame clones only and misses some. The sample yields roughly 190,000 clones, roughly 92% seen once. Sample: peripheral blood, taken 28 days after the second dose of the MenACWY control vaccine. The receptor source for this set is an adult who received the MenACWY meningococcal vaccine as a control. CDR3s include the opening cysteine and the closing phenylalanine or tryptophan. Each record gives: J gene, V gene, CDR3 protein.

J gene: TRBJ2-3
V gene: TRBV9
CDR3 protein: CASSLTLTGTGTDTQYF

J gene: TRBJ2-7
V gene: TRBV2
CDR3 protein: CASRRQGATYEQYF

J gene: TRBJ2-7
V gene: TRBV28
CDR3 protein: CASSMNRDRGYEQYF

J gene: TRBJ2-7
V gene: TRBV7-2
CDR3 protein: CASSDMAEQYF

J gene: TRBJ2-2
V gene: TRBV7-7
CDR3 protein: CASSSQQTGAGELFF

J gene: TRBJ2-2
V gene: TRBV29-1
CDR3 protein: CSVAPFTGELFF

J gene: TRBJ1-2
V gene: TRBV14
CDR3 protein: CASSQGTAIYGYTF

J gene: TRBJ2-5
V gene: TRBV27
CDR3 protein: CASSPGLVFPTRETQYF

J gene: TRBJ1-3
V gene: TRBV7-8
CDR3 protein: CASSLGGGFSGNTIYF

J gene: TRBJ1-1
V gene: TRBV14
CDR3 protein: CASSLRDTEAFF

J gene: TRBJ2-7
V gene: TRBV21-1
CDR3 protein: CASSDRQDYEQYF

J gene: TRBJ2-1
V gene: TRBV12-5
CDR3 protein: CASGDPGTSGRNEQFF

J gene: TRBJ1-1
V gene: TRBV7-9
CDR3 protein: CASSRTENTEAFF

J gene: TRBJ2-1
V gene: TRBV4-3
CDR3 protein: CASSQGVYNEQFF

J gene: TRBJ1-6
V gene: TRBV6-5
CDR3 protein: CASRRGQPDSPLHF

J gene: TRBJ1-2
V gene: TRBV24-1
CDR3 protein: CATSDYRGGGYTF

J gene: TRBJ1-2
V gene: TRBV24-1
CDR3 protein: CATSDPDSYGYTF

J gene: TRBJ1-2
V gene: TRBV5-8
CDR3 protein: CASSLATVVGYTF

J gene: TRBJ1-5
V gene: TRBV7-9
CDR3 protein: CASSLVRGDGSNQPQHF

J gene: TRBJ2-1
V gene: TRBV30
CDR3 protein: CAWIQGARKFF